This T cell receptor beta chain appears in the sequencing data of a study of T cell clusters in autoimmune cytopenias. The overall study: A median of 51,575 TRB reads per sample yielded a median approximately 2,400 distinct clonotypes. Whole-study findings and limits: TRB repertoire shifts in secondary cytopenia and chronic lymphocytic leukemia mostly reflected lymphoma, not autoimmunity. Functional roles of the in silico T cell clusters still await experimental validation. Clustering suggested that physiological T cell clusters were missing in primary autoimmune cytopenia patients.

This clonotype registers medium-sized (0.01 to 0.1%) by frequency. Its antigen is unidentified. TRB was amplified from about 270 ng of peripheral blood genomic DNA per sample. The CDR3 is 16 amino acids. Multiplex touch-down PCR amplified TRB using TRB-A and TRB-B pools in one tube. No DNA is given; TCRdb re-called the multiplex PCR reads and lists each CDR3 protein once. Recorded for this sample: 2,000 to 3,000 distinct CDR3 sequences. This sequence joins TRBV12-3 or TRBV12-4 and TRBJ1-5; the D call from TCRdb, TRBD1, cannot be confirmed without DNA. This receptor was obtained from a human donor with an autoimmune cytopenia or autoimmune hepatitis (not recorded which). The sequenced material came from peripheral blood. CDR3 amino acids: CASSLGGGRHGQPQHF.